A selection of T cell receptor beta chains follows, all from one sample in a study of T cells in Graves' hyperthyroidism and ophthalmopathy. One entry per CDR3 protein, called by TCRdb with MiXCR from the multiplex PCR reads. This sample has about 290,000 distinct CDR3 sequences; over 15% occur once, and the top ten carry around a third. The sample taken for sequencing was blood. These receptors all come from a young man with Graves' hyperthyroidism. CDR3s include the opening cysteine and the closing phenylalanine or tryptophan. A D gene is named only where the DNA matches it firmly. A row's size may be missing; if present it is once, few, many or a size class.

CDR3 DNA	CDR3 protein	D gene	V gene	J gene	clone size
TGTGCCAGCTCACCACGGACAGTGGGTGAAAAACTGTTTTTT	CASSPRTVGEKLFF	NA	TRBV18	TRBJ1-4	many
TGTGCCAGCAGTCCCAACGGGGCCTACGAGCAGTACTTC	CASSPNGAYEQYF	NA	TRBV6-1	TRBJ2-7	many
TGTGCCAGCAGTTACTCTTCGGGGGACCCGGCCAAAAACATTCAGTACTTC	CASSYSSGDPAKNIQYF	NA	TRBV27	TRBJ2-4	NA
TGTGCCAGCAGTCCTCCGGGGGCGAACACTGAAGCTTTCTTT	CASSPPGANTEAFF	NA	TRBV11-3	TRBJ1-1	many
TGTGCCAGCAGTGAACGGGGACAGGCTTACAATGAGCAGTTCTTC	CASSERGQAYNEQFF	TRBD1	TRBV2	TRBJ2-1	NA
TGTGCCAGCAAGCGGACGGGTAGCGGTACGAGAGAGCAGTACTTC	CASKRTGSGTREQYF	NA	TRBV2	TRBJ2-7	once
TGTGCCACCAGGAGAGACAGGGGGCTTTCCACCGGGGAGCTGTTTTTT	CATRRDRGLSTGELFF	TRBD1	TRBV15	TRBJ2-2	NA
TGTGCCAGCAGCTCCTCCGGGAAGGGTGAAGCTTTCTTT	CASSSSGKGEAFF	NA	TRBV5-4	TRBJ1-1	NA
TGTGCCAGCAGCCAAGTCCAGGGACTTCGAAGCACAGATACGCAGTATTTT	CASSQVQGLRSTDTQYF	NA	TRBV4-2	TRBJ2-3	few
TGTGCCAGCAGCGTCGAGAATCAGCCCCAGCATTTT	CASSVENQPQHF	NA	TRBV5-6	TRBJ1-5	NA
TGCAGTGCTCAAGGGGGGGCGCGAGAAACAGATACGCAGTATTTT	CSAQGGARETDTQYF	NA	TRBV20-1	TRBJ2-3	many
TGTGCCAGTAGTATAGGATTCCGTGGACCCGGAAATGAGCAGTTCTTC	CASSIGFRGPGNEQFF	NA	TRBV19	TRBJ2-1	NA
TGTGCCAGCAGTTTGCTGTCTGGGTTGGGTCCTCACGAGCAGTACTTC	CASSLLSGLGPHEQYF	NA	TRBV28	TRBJ2-7	NA
TGTGCCAGCAGTGGAGGAGAGGGTGGCTACACCTTC	CASSGGEGGYTF	NA	TRBV2	TRBJ1-2	many
TGTGCCTGGGACCGTTCCGGCGAGCAGTACTTC	CAWDRSGEQYF	NA	TRBV30	TRBJ2-7	many
TGTGCCAGCAGCCAACTTTTGGGCCGAGGGTACACTGAAGCTTTCTTT	CASSQLLGRGYTEAFF	NA	TRBV3-1	TRBJ1-1	many
TGTGCCAGCAGCCCTTGGACTAGCGGGAGATTAGGAGAGCAGTTCTTC	CASSPWTSGRLGEQFF	TRBD2	TRBV3-1	TRBJ2-1	many
TGTGCCATCAGGACCCGGCCCGGGAACAATGAGCAGTTCTTC	CAIRTRPGNNEQFF	NA	TRBV10-3	TRBJ2-1	NA
TGCGCCAGCAGCTTGGGGGGGGCGAGAGAGACCCAGTACTTC	CASSLGGARETQYF	NA	TRBV5-1	TRBJ2-5	NA
TGCGCCAGCAGCTTGGTTAGTGGGCTGAGCGAGCAGTACTTC	CASSLVSGLSEQYF	NA	TRBV5-1	TRBJ2-7	many
TGTGCCAGCAGTTCAGGGGACGCGAACACCGGGGAGCTGTTTTTT	CASSSGDANTGELFF	NA	TRBV2	TRBJ2-2	many
TGTGCCAGCAGCCAAATAGAGGGGTACGGCTACACCTTC	CASSQIEGYGYTF	NA	TRBV14	TRBJ1-2	NA
TGTGCCAGCAGTGAGGAGGTGGGCAGATCCTACAATGAGCAGTTCTTC	CASSEEVGRSYNEQFF	NA	TRBV12-3/TRBV12-4	TRBJ2-1	many
TGTGCCAGCAGTCGGACTTCACGAGGGGAGCGGTACTTC	CASSRTSRGERYF	NA	TRBV28	TRBJ2-7	few
TGCGCCAGCAGTTTCTTACAGGTTCCCTCCTACAATGAGCAGTTCTTC	CASSFLQVPSYNEQFF	NA	TRBV5-1	TRBJ2-1	NA
TGTGCCAGCAGCTTTGAGACAGGGCGGACACCCCTCCACTTT	CASSFETGRTPLHF	TRBD1	TRBV7-9	TRBJ1-6	few
TGTGCCTGGAGTGTAGGCGGCCCCGACAGCACAGATACGCAGTATTTT	CAWSVGGPDSTDTQYF	NA	TRBV30	TRBJ2-3	NA
TGCGCCAGCAGCGTCCCGGGACTAGCGGGAGGTAGCAATGAGCAGTTCTTC	CASSVPGLAGGSNEQFF	TRBD2	TRBV5-1	TRBJ2-1	NA
TGCGCCAGCAGCTTGGCCGCACCGAACACCGGGGAGCTGTTTTTT	CASSLAAPNTGELFF	NA	TRBV5-1	TRBJ2-2	NA
TGCAGTGCTAGAGACCCTACTCAGGGGGCCAAAAACATTCAGTACTTC	CSARDPTQGAKNIQYF	NA	TRBV20-1	TRBJ2-4	many
TGTGCCAGTAGTTCTCGGACAGGAGCGTTTAGCAATCAGCCCCAGCATTTT	CASSSRTGAFSNQPQHF	TRBD1	TRBV19	TRBJ1-5	few
TGTGCCACCAGCAGAGTAGACGATCAGCCCCAGCATTTT	CATSRVDDQPQHF	NA	TRBV15	TRBJ1-5	few
TGTGCCAGCAGTCTCGGAAGGGGGCCGCACTACTTC	CASSLGRGPHYF	TRBD1	TRBV12-3/TRBV12-4	TRBJ2-7	NA
TGCGCCAGCAGTTTGGACAACGCAAAACTGTTTTTT	CASSLDNAKLFF	NA	TRBV5-1	TRBJ1-4	NA
TGTGCCAGCAGTACCTATACAGGGACTGAAGCTTTCTTT	CASSTYTGTEAFF	NA	TRBV6-2/TRBV6-3	TRBJ1-1	many
TGTGCCAGCTCAGGGACCCTAGGGGATACGCAGTATTTT	CASSGTLGDTQYF	NA	TRBV11-2	TRBJ2-3	many
TGTGCCAGCAGGGGTCTGCCCTCCTACGAGCAGTACTTC	CASRGLPSYEQYF	NA	TRBV27	TRBJ2-7	NA
TGTGCCAGCAGCCCTGAAGGGCCGAGCTCCTACGAGCAGTACTTC	CASSPEGPSSYEQYF	NA	TRBV11-2	TRBJ2-7	many
TGTGCCAGCAGAAACGGGACTCGCGATTACGACTCCTACGAGCAGTACTTC	CASRNGTRDYDSYEQYF	NA	TRBV5-6	TRBJ2-7	NA
TGTGCCAGCAGCTTAGTCCCTAGCGGGAGGATAAAAGAGACCCAGTACTTC	CASSLVPSGRIKETQYF	TRBD2	TRBV7-2	TRBJ2-5	few
TGCAGCGTGCCTCCGGGGGGGCTGGCGGCGGGAGTTGCGGATACGCAGTATTTT	CSVPPGGLAAGVADTQYF	TRBD2	TRBV29-1	TRBJ2-3	many
TGTGCCAGCAGCATGACAGGGGGCAAGTCCTACAATGAGCAGTTCTTC	CASSMTGGKSYNEQFF	TRBD1	TRBV7-2	TRBJ2-1	many
TGTGCCAGCAGCCCCTTTGAGGGGGACACTGAAGCTTTCTTT	CASSPFEGDTEAFF	NA	TRBV27	TRBJ1-1	NA
TGTGCCAGCTCACCACGCTCTTCGGACGGACCAACCTACGAGCAGTACTTC	CASSPRSSDGPTYEQYF	NA	TRBV18	TRBJ2-7	few
TGCGCCAGCAGCTTGGCCTTGGGTGGGAACTATGGCTACACCTTC	CASSLALGGNYGYTF	NA	TRBV5-1	TRBJ1-2	many
TGTGCCAGCAGCTCCGGTGGGGTCTCGAGCACAGATACGCAGTATTTT	CASSSGGVSSTDTQYF	NA	TRBV11-3	TRBJ2-3	many
TGTGCCAGCAGCTCCGGGACTAGTATGTACAATGAGCAGTTCTTC	CASSSGTSMYNEQFF	TRBD2	TRBV5-6	TRBJ2-1	few
TGTGCTAGTGGTCCTTCAAGGGACAGGGTAGAGACCCAGTACTTC	CASGPSRDRVETQYF	TRBD1	TRBV12-5	TRBJ2-5	NA
TGTGCCAGCAGTTACGGGAGGGCCACAGATACGCAGTATTTT	CASSYGRATDTQYF	TRBD2	TRBV6-2/TRBV6-3	TRBJ2-3	many
TGTGCCAGCAGTTCATTCGGACTAGCGGGCACCTACGAGCAGTACTTC	CASSSFGLAGTYEQYF	TRBD2	TRBV12-3/TRBV12-4	TRBJ2-7	NA
TGTGCCAGCTCCCTTTCAGTAGGCAAGACCCAGTACTTC	CASSLSVGKTQYF	NA	TRBV12-3/TRBV12-4	TRBJ2-5	many
TGTGCCAGCAGCTTTAATGGGGGAGTGGAGACCCAGTACTTC	CASSFNGGVETQYF	NA	TRBV7-3	TRBJ2-5	many
TGTGCCAGCAGCCTGATGGGCGGGAGGTACCCACGCGGCACCGGGGAGCTGTTTTTT	CASSLMGGRYPRGTGELFF	TRBD2	TRBV5-5	TRBJ2-2	many
TGTGCCAGCACATCGAGGGCTGGTGGGACCGGGGAGCTGTTTTTT	CASTSRAGGTGELFF	NA	TRBV11-2	TRBJ2-2	few
TGTGCCAGCTCACCAGGCGGGGGGCAAGAGGACACTGAAGCTTTCTTT	CASSPGGGQEDTEAFF	NA	TRBV18	TRBJ1-1	few
TGCGCCAGCAGCCCCCAGCCTAGCGGTAAAGAGACCCAGTACTTC	CASSPQPSGKETQYF	TRBD2	TRBV5-1	TRBJ2-5	few
TGTGCCAGCAGCCGAGCGGCCGCATATGGCTACACCTTC	CASSRAAAYGYTF	NA	TRBV7-2	TRBJ1-2	few